The clone carrying this TCR beta chain was recorded a few times. From RNA transcripts, TCR beta CDR3 regions were amplified. The HTBI primer set drove a first-round RT-PCR of the TCR CDR3. TCRdb reprocessed the multiplex PCR reads via MiXCR and lists one record per CDR3 protein. The top ten clones hold around 47% of a sample with approximately 200,000 distinct CDR3 sequences, about a sixth of them seen once. These data come from a study of T cells in Graves' hyperthyroidism and ophthalmopathy. The germline gives CDR1 SNHLY, CDR2 FYNNEI. The germline V and J ends were trimmed by 1 base and 0 bases, with 10 bases remaining between them. The CDR3 is 17 amino acids.

The sequenced material came from blood. The chain uses TRBV2 and TRBJ2-6; no definite D call. The receptor was isolated from a man in his forties with Graves' hyperthyroidism. The DNA of the CDR3 is TGTGCCAGCAGTGAAGGTATGGGTGTCTCTGGGGCCAACGTCCTGACTTTC. As protein: CASSEGMGVSGANVLTF.